The next 24 T cell receptor beta chains were all read from a single sample in a study of T cell changes during pregnancy in multiple sclerosis. Clones were sequenced by immunoSEQ multiplex PCR, and TCRdb holds only the in-frame ones, with some missing. The data hold some 120,000 clones, with roughly 90% observed a single time. The sample in question was peripheral blood, obtained in the third trimester of pregnancy. All receptors derive from a female donor with multiple sclerosis, enrolled in a pregnancy study.

Comments on this clone: The junction does not match germline at one end; this may be a read error. This chain uses TRBV6-1 with TRBJ1-1; the D is unclear. The CDR3 has 15 amino acids. From germline, CDR1 is MNHNS and CDR2 SASEGT. The CDR3 DNA reads TGTGCCATCAGTGCTAAAGCGGGCGTGAACACTGAAGCTTTCTTT. As protein: CAISAKAGVNTEAFF.

This clone was found once. V usage is TRBV19 and J usage is TRBJ2-7; 9 positions agree with TRBD2. Per the germline V gene, CDR1 is LNHDA and CDR2 is SQIVND (reference sequence). CDR3 length: 14 amino acids. V gave up 9 bases and J gave up 2 bases; unmatched junction bases: 8. The CDR3 sequence is CARRLGLAPYEQYF. As DNA, the CDR3 is TGTGCCAGAAGACTCGGACTAGCGCCCTACGAGCAGTACTTC.

CDR3 nucleotide sequence: TGTGCCAGCAGCCGAGGGGGCCACTATGGCTACACCTTC. It yields the protein CASSRGGHYGYTF. The rearrangement links TRBV6-5 to TRBJ1-2; 7 bases are a match to TRBD1. The CDR3 spans 13 residues. V lost 6 bases, J lost 3 bases, and 4 bases stayed unmatched. Germline CDR1 is MNHEY and CDR2 is SVGAGI.

The rearrangement links TRBV4-1 to TRBJ2-7; the D gene is possibly TRBD2 (7 bases). The V end was cut by 3 bases, the J end by 2 bases, with 20 bases between. The CDR3 contains 17 residues. CDR1 MGHRA and CDR2 YSYEKL come from the germline V gene. The CDR3, as DNA: TGCGCCAGCAGCCAGCTCCCAGCGGGACAAGCTCCCTACGAGCAGTACTTC. The encoded protein is CASSQLPAGQAPYEQYF.

The gene calls are TRBV15 and TRBJ1-3; 8 positions match TRBD1. The germline V gene encodes CDR1 LNHNV and CDR2 YYDKDF (reference sequence). V shed 4 bases and J 4 bases; nucleotides not matched to a gene: 9. The CDR3 consists of 16 residues. CDR3 loop: CATSTHRGNSGNTIYF. As DNA, the CDR3 is TGTGCCACCAGCACCCACAGGGGGAACTCCGGAAACACCATATATTTT. The full variable domain, in which reference TRBV15 and TRBJ1-3 provide the parts outside the CDR3, is DAMVIQNPRYQVTQFGKPVTLSCSQTLNHNVMYWYQQKSSQAPKLLFHYYDKDFNNEADTPDNFQSRRPNTSFCFLDIRSPGLGDTAMYLCATSTHRGNSGNTIYFGEGSWLTVV.

The V call is TRBV2, the J call TRBJ2-1, with D unclear. Germline CDR1 SNHLY, CDR2 FYNNEI. V was clipped by 6 bases and J by 0 bases, with 6 bases between them. CDR3 size: 13 residues. The CDR3 here is CASSLSSYNEQFF. The CDR3, as DNA: TGTGCCAGCAGCTTGAGCTCCTACAATGAGCAGTTCTTC. The full variable domain, rest sourced from reference TRBV2 and TRBJ2-1, is EPEVTQTPSHQVTQMGQEVILRCVPISNHLYFYWYRQILGQKVEFLVSFYNNEISEKSEIFDDQFSVERPDGSNFTLKIRSTKLEDSAMYFCASSLSSYNEQFFGPGTRLTVL.

The chain employs TRBV25-1 and TRBJ1-2, with 9 bases lining up with TRBD1. The V gene's germline CDR1 is MGHDK and CDR2 SYGVNS. After removal of 3 bases from V and 8 bases from J, the junction contained 13 bases not matched to a gene. CDR3 length: 16 residues. CDR3 residues: CASSERTGAGIVGYTF. The DNA for the CDR3 is TGTGCCAGCAGTGAGAGGACAGGGGCAGGTATAGTCGGCTACACCTTC.

The chain carries TRBV30 and TRBJ2-5; TRBD1 agrees at 10 bases. The closer fit of TRBJ2-7 to the DNA end suggests the J call may be wrong. CDR1 and CDR2 (germline): GTSNPN, SVGIG (reference sequence). CDR3 length: 13 residues. The CDR3 here is CAWGGTGVYEQYF. The CDR3 DNA reads TGTGCCTGGGGAGGGACAGGGGTCTACGAGCAGTACTTC.

The sample holds one count of this clone. This rearrangement joins TRBV4-1 to TRBJ2-2, with D maybe TRBD2 (6 bases). The V gene lost 3 bases and the J gene lost 4 bases, with 9 bases spanning the gap. CDR1 and CDR2 (germline): MGHRA, YSYEKL. The CDR3 covers 14 residues. CDR3 sequence (DNA): TGCGCCAGCAGCCACCAGCGGGCCACCGGGGAGCTGTTTTTT. Residues: CASSHQRATGELFF.

This clone appeared a few times. The rearrangement joins TRBV9 to TRBJ1-2; the match to TRBD1 covers 9 bases. There are 14 residues in the CDR3. Germline V lookup: CDR1 SGDLS, CDR2 YYNGEE. V was clipped by 3 bases and J by 5 bases; unmatched bases: 5. CDR3 nucleotide sequence: TGTGCCAGCAGCGACTCGGACAGGGGATATGGCTACACCTTC. Protein: CASSDSDRGYGYTF.

Notes on this clone: Other nucleotide sequences in the sample specify the same CDR3. The chain joins TRBV9 to TRBJ1-1; D gene unclear. Trimming pared 0 bases from V and 0 bases from J, leaving 3 bases between. The CDR3 consists of 13 residues. Germline V lookup: CDR1 SGDLS, CDR2 YYNGEE. CDR3 DNA sequence: TGTGCCAGCAGCGTAGCTATGAACACTGAAGCTTTCTTT. This encodes CASSVAMNTEAFF.

The chain carries TRBV7-2 and TRBJ1-1, with D perhaps TRBD1 (5 bases). The CDR3 length is 13 residues. Germline CDR1 SGHTA, CDR2 FQGNSA. V was shortened by 9 bases and J by 0 bases, with 11 bases between the two germline ends. The CDR3 coding sequence is TGTGCCAGTCCCAGGGAAATGAACACTGAAGCTTTCTTT. This gives the protein CASPREMNTEAFF.

V is TRBV9 and J is TRBJ1-2, with 8 bases matching TRBD1. In germline, CDR1 is SGDLS, CDR2 YYNGEE. The CDR3 consists of 23 residues. V shed 0 bases, J shed 6 bases, and the junction held 31 bases outside the gene matches. The DNA for the CDR3 is TGTGCCAGCAGCGTAGACGCTTCCAGGGGGCGCTTCCCGGAGTTTTTGGACCGTAATGGCTACACCTTC. Residues: CASSVDASRGRFPEFLDRNGYTF.

This chain uses TRBV7-2 with TRBJ2-7; possible D gene TRBD1, 5 bases. CDR1 is SGHTA and CDR2 is FQGNSA in the germline V gene. The CDR3 consists of 14 residues. Trimming removed 5 bases from V and 2 bases from J, with 13 bases in between. CDR3 nucleotide sequence: TGTGCCAGCAGCCCAGGGTCATCGACCTACGAGCAGTACTTC. Its protein product is CASSPGSSTYEQYF.

The chain joins TRBV27 to TRBJ2-3; tentatively, D is TRBD2 (6 bases). The CDR3 length is 18 residues. CDR1 is MNHEY and CDR2 is SMNVEV in the germline V gene (reference sequence). Trimming pared 2 bases from V and 2 bases from J, leaving 20 bases between. The CDR3, as DNA: TGTGCCAGCAGTTTAGAGGGGCCCTCCAGGAGGGTCACAGATACGCAGTATTTT. Its protein product is CASSLEGPSRRVTDTQYF.

The V gene is TRBV5-1, the J gene TRBJ2-1; possibly TRBD1 for D (6 bases). The V and J ends lost 4 bases and 5 bases respectively, with 13 bases between them. Germline CDR1 SGHRS, CDR2 YFSETQ. The CDR3 is 14 amino acids. As DNA, the CDR3 is TGCGCCAGCAGCCAAGATACAGGGAACAATGAGCAGTTCTTC. Translating it yields CASSQDTGNNEQFF.

The chain uses TRBV27 and TRBJ1-3; no definite D call. Trimming removed 4 bases from V and 4 bases from J, with 8 bases in between. The CDR3 length is 13 residues. The germline V gene encodes CDR1 MNHEY and CDR2 SMNVEV (reference sequence). The DNA for the CDR3 is TGTGCCAGCAGTTACTCCTCCGGAAACACCATATATTTT. Translation: CASSYSSGNTIYF.

This sequence joins TRBV18 and TRBJ1-2; 8 bases line up with TRBD1. Germline V gene sequence: CDR1 KGHSH, CDR2 LQKENI. The CDR3 runs to 15 residues. Trimming cost V 6 bases and J 4 bases; bases outside gene matches: 10. CDR3 bases: TGTGCCAGCTCGAGAGACAGGGGAGACTTCTATGGCTACACCTTC. Its translation is CASSRDRGDFYGYTF.

The CDR3 coding sequence is TGTGCCAGCAGCGTAGACCCCACAGGGGGTGTCGCAGATACGCAGTATTTT. This encodes CASSVDPTGGVADTQYF. The rearrangement uses TRBV9 and TRBJ2-3; 8 bases fit TRBD1. Per germline, CDR1 SGDLS and CDR2 YYNGEE. V lost 0 bases to trimming and J lost 4 bases; unmatched junction nucleotides: 10. CDR3 length: 17 amino acids.

The V and J genes are TRBV18 and TRBJ2-7, with 7 nucleotides matching TRBD1. The V segment lost 3 bases and the J segment 6 bases; nucleotides outside the gene matches: 5. Germline CDR1 is KGHSH and CDR2 is LQKENI. The CDR3 contains 13 residues. CDR3 sequence: CASSPRQGGEQYF. The CDR3 DNA reads as TGTGCCAGCTCACCCAGACAGGGCGGCGAGCAGTACTTC.

The rearrangement joins TRBV6-1 to TRBJ1-3, with 8 positions matching TRBD1. Germline V CDR1 and CDR2: MNHNS, SASEGT. V lost 4 bases, J lost 0 bases, and 5 bases stayed unmatched. This CDR3 comprises 16 residues. The CDR3: CASSVTGALSGNTIYF. The CDR3 region has the DNA TGTGCCAGCAGTGTGACAGGGGCTCTCTCTGGAAACACCATATATTTT.

The chain couples TRBV27 to TRBJ1-2; 9 nucleotides match TRBD1. The V gene's germline CDR1 is MNHEY and CDR2 SMNVEV (reference sequence). V gave up 5 bases and J gave up 5 bases; unmatched junction bases: 6. CDR3 length: 14 amino acids. The CDR3 spells CASSPGTGRYGYTF. The CDR3, as DNA: TGTGCCAGCAGTCCTGGGACAGGGCGATATGGCTACACCTTC.

The rearrangement links TRBV6-6 to TRBJ1-2; 7 nucleotides agree with TRBD1. CDR1 and CDR2 from the germline V gene are MNHNY and SVGAGI (reference sequence). With 7 bases clipped from V and 8 bases from J, the junction kept 16 bases outside the gene matches. The CDR3 is 15 amino acids. The CDR3 bases are TGTGCCAGCACCGATAGACAGGGATGGGCAGGCGGCTACACCTTC. Amino acids: CASTDRQGWAGGYTF.

This chain joins TRBV19 and TRBJ2-2; 11 nucleotides agree with TRBD1. CDR1 and CDR2 from the germline V gene are LNHDA and SQIVND (reference sequence). The CDR3 contains 14 residues. J lost 4 bases, V lost 9 bases, and 4 bases had no gene match. CDR3 nucleotides: TGTGCCAGCCGGACAGGGGGCAGCACCGGGGAGCTGTTTTTT. Its translation is CASRTGGSTGELFF.